One T cell receptor beta chain is described in this entry. These data belong to a study of T cell changes during pregnancy in multiple sclerosis. Germline V gene data show CDR1 as ENHRY and CDR2 as SYGVKD. CDR3 length: 13 residues. V gave up 6 bases and J gave up 3 bases, with 11 bases separating them. Profiling relied on immunoSEQ multiplex PCR, and the TCRdb table lists in-frame clones only, not all of them. Here the sample spans approximately 88,000 clones, around 93% being singletons. V and J are TRBV10-3 and TRBJ2-5; possibly TRBD1 for D (5 bases). The clonotype originates from a female donor with multiple sclerosis, enrolled in a pregnancy study. Sequenced material: peripheral blood, taken in the first trimester of pregnancy. CDR3 in DNA: TGTGCCATCAGCGTAACAGGCGAAGAGACCCAGTACTTC. It translates to CAISVTGEETQYF.